The 18 T cell receptor beta chains listed next were all sequenced from one sample in a study of blood T cell repertoires in COVID-19. Assay used: immunoSEQ multiplex PCR; TCRdb lists only in-frame clones, some missing. The table shows fewer than 120,000 clones, with roughly 85% occurring only once. Sequencing was done on a sample of peripheral blood. The receptors derive from a woman older than 75 with active or convalescent COVID-19.

J is TRBJ1-1 and V is TRBV2, with no clear D. The CDR3 has 13 amino acids. From germline, CDR1 is SNHLY and CDR2 FYNNEI. The V and J ends lost 7 bases and 1 base respectively, with 10 bases between them. The CDR3 reads CASKSDTNTEAFF. In DNA, the CDR3 is TGTGCCAGCAAATCAGACACGAACACTGAAGCTTTCTTT.

This clone was picked up one time. This chain uses TRBV30 with TRBJ2-3, with 10 bases identical to TRBD2. This CDR3 is built from 16 residues. V was pared by 3 bases and J by 1 base, with 7 bases of the junction left unmatched. Germline V gives CDR1 GTSNPN, CDR2 SVGIG (reference sequence). In DNA form, the CDR3 reads TGTGCCTGGAGCGTTGGACTAGCGGCGGGCACAGATACGCAGTATTTT. Translated, it gives CAWSVGLAAGTDTQYF. Full variable domain (outside the CDR3, taken from reference TRBV30 and TRBJ2-3): SQTIHQWPATLVQPVGSPLSLECTVEGTSNPNLYWYRQAAGRGLQLLFYSVGIGQISSEVPQNLSASRPQDRQFILSSKKLLLSDSGFYLCAWSVGLAAGTDTQYFGPGTRLTVL.

This chain uses TRBV30 with TRBJ2-5; D remains ambiguous. The CDR3 is 13 residues long. V lost 7 bases, J lost 4 bases, and 16 bases lay in between. The germline V gene has CDR1 GTSNPN and CDR2 SVGIG (reference sequence). Here the CDR3 reads CASPSAGLETQYF. CDR3 coding DNA: TGTGCCTCACCATCGGCAGGCCTAGAGACCCAGTACTTC.

The gene calls are TRBV27 and TRBJ2-7, with D possibly being TRBD2 (6 bases). Trimming pared 1 base from V and 5 bases from J, leaving 12 bases between. Per germline, CDR1 MNHEY and CDR2 SMNVEV (reference sequence). CDR3 length: 14 residues. CDR3 sequence: CASSLLTSLDEQYF. CDR3 bases: TGTGCCAGCAGTTTATTAACTAGCTTGGACGAGCAGTACTTC.

This chain links TRBV9 with TRBJ2-2, with D perhaps matching TRBD2 (5 bases). The V end lost 3 bases, the J end lost 7 bases, and 28 bases lay between the germline ends. The CDR3 spans 19 residues. CDR1 and CDR2 from the germline V gene are SGDLS and YYNGEE. This chain's CDR3 is CASSATTQDFPAVDGELFF. CDR3 coding DNA: TGTGCCAGCAGCGCGACGACCCAGGACTTTCCTGCGGTGGACGGGGAGCTGTTTTTT.

The chain is built from TRBV5-1 and TRBJ2-6, with D perhaps matching TRBD1 (6 bases). The V end lost 6 bases, the J end lost 4 bases, and 14 bases lay between the germline ends. The germline V gene encodes CDR1 SGHRS and CDR2 YFSETQ. The CDR3 consists of 15 residues. Written as DNA, the CDR3 is TGCGCCAGCACACCGGCAGGGGTCGGGGCCAACGTCCTGACTTTC. Amino acids: CASTPAGVGANVLTF.

The chain couples TRBV19 to TRBJ1-4; D unclear. Trimming removed 7 bases at V and 1 base at J, with 16 bases between. The germline V gene encodes CDR1 LNHDA and CDR2 SQIVND (reference sequence). This CDR3 comprises 16 residues. Here the CDR3 reads CASTPLAAGTNEKLFF. The CDR3, as DNA: TGTGCCAGTACCCCCCTCGCCGCGGGAACTAATGAAAAACTGTTTTTT.

The chain is built from TRBV7-6 and TRBJ2-3, with 7 nucleotides matching TRBD2. Germline trimming cut 4 bases from V and 0 bases from J; bases unmatched to any gene: 7. From germline, CDR1 is SGHVS and CDR2 FNYEAQ. The CDR3 has 16 residues. The chain's CDR3 is CASSSTSAPSTDTQYF. In nucleotides, the CDR3 is TGTGCCAGCAGCTCCACTAGCGCCCCAAGCACAGATACGCAGTATTTT. Full variable domain (remainder filled in from reference TRBV7-6 and TRBJ2-3): GAGVSQSPRYKVTKRGQDVALRCDPISGHVSLYWYRQALGQGPEFLTYFNYEAQQDKSGLPNDRFSAERPEGSISTLTIQRTEQRDSAMYRCASSSTSAPSTDTQYFGPGTRLTVL.

This chain links TRBV11-2 with TRBJ2-7; 13 nucleotides match TRBD2. V trimming: 6 bases; J trimming: 3 bases; junction bases outside the gene matches: 2. Per germline, CDR1 SGHAT and CDR2 FQNNGV. The length of the CDR3 is 14 residues. CDR3 amino acids: CASSRLAGGYEQYF. CDR3 nucleotides: TGTGCCAGCAGTCGACTAGCGGGAGGCTACGAGCAGTACTTC.

The chain recombines TRBV7-2 with TRBJ1-3; maybe TRBD1 (5 bases). The CDR3 runs to 15 residues. Between the trimmed V and J ends, which lost 2 bases and 2 bases, there was a span of 10 bases. CDR1 and CDR2 from the germline V gene are SGHTA and FQGNSA. The CDR3 sequence is CASSLRGLAGNTIYF. The CDR3 coding sequence is TGTGCCAGCAGCTTACGGGGACTAGCTGGAAACACCATATATTTT.

The V call is TRBV18, the J call TRBJ2-7; 13 nucleotides align to TRBD2. The CDR3 covers 16 residues. Germline CDR1 is KGHSH and CDR2 is LQKENI. Germline trimming cut 5 bases from V and 3 bases from J; bases unmatched to any gene: 7. CDR3 DNA: TGTGCCAGCTCAACCGGGACTAGCGGGATCCGCTACGAGCAGTACTTC. Its protein product is CASSTGTSGIRYEQYF. Based on the CDR3 plus reference TRBV18 and TRBJ2-7, the full variable domain is NAGVMQNPRHLVRRRGQEARLRCSPMKGHSHVYWYRQLPEEGLKFMVYLQKENIIDESGMPKERFSAEFPKEGPSILRIQQVVRGDSAAYFCASSTGTSGIRYEQYFGPGTRLTVT.

This sequence joins TRBV6-2 or TRBV6-3 and TRBJ2-6; 14 nucleotides align to TRBD2. J was trimmed by 4 bases and V by 6 bases; bases with no gene match: 17. CDR1 is MNHEY, CDR2 SVGEGT, per germline. CDR3 length: 21 amino acids. The CDR3 is CASSHPGTSGSPSPGANVLTF. The DNA for the CDR3 is TGTGCCAGCAGCCACCCCGGGACTAGCGGGAGCCCCTCCCCGGGGGCCAACGTCCTGACTTTC.

This chain connects TRBV4-1 to TRBJ2-1; TRBD2 matches 10 bases. The CDR3 has 18 residues. With 7 bases clipped from V and 2 bases from J, the junction kept 14 bases outside the gene matches. In germline, CDR1 is MGHRA, CDR2 YSYEKL. The CDR3 here is CASTRGGLAGATYNEQFF. The CDR3 coding sequence is TGCGCCAGCACCAGAGGGGGCCTAGCGGGGGCGACCTACAATGAGCAGTTCTTC.

The V call is TRBV5-8, the J call TRBJ1-1; D may be TRBD1 (5 bases). With 4 bases removed from V and 4 bases from J, the gap between germline ends came to 14 bases. In germline, CDR1 is SGHTS, CDR2 YDEGEE. This CDR3 is built from 14 residues. CDR3 bases: TGTGCCAGCAGCCAAGGTCCCGGGGGCACTGAAGCTTTCTTT. This translates into CASSQGPGGTEAFF.

This clone came up many times. The J gene is TRBJ2-2, the V gene TRBV5-6, with 9 nucleotides matching TRBD1. This CDR3 has 15 amino acids. Germline V gene lookup returns CDR1 SGHDT and CDR2 YYEEEE. V gave up 4 bases and J gave up 1 base; unmatched junction bases: 2. The CDR3: CASSGTGKNTGELFF. The CDR3 nucleotides read TGTGCCAGCAGCGGGACAGGGAAGAACACCGGGGAGCTGTTTTTT.

The chain uses TRBV10-1 and TRBJ2-2; the match to TRBD1 covers 9 bases. V gave up 2 bases and J gave up 5 bases; unmatched junction bases: 0. This CDR3 has 14 amino acids. The germline V gene encodes CDR1 WNHNN and CDR2 SYGVQD (reference sequence). The CDR3 spells CASSEGQGTGELFF. For the CDR3, the DNA is TGCGCCAGCAGTGAGGGACAGGGGACCGGGGAGCTGTTTTTT.

J is TRBJ2-5 and V is TRBV2; TRBD2 is a possible D gene (5 bases). The CDR3 length is 11 residues. V lost 2 bases to trimming and J lost 9 bases, with 7 bases between them. CDR1 SNHLY and CDR2 FYNNEI come from the germline V gene. The CDR3 spells CASSEMRAQYF. CDR3 DNA sequence: TGTGCCAGCAGTGAAATGAGGGCCCAGTACTTC. Combining the CDR3 with reference TRBV2 and TRBJ2-5 gives the whole variable domain EPEVTQTPSHQVTQMGQEVILRCVPISNHLYFYWYRQILGQKVEFLVSFYNNEISEKSEIFDDQFSVERPDGSNFTLKIRSTKLEDSAMYFCASSEMRAQYFGPGTRLLVL.

The V gene is TRBV28, the J gene TRBJ2-4; 7 positions agree with TRBD1. The CDR3 runs 16 residues. From germline, CDR1 is MDHEN and CDR2 SYDVKM. The V and J ends lost 5 bases and 0 bases, in that order; junction bases with no gene match: 7. CDR3 in DNA: TGTGCCAGCAGTCCCCTTACAGGGGAAGCCAAAAACATTCAGTACTTC. Translating gives CASSPLTGEAKNIQYF. The whole variable domain, filled in from reference TRBV28 and TRBJ2-4, reads DVKVTQSSRYLVKRTGEKVFLECVQDMDHENMFWYRQDPGLGLRLIYFSYDVKMKEKGDIPEGYSVSREKKERFSLILESASTNQTSMYLCASSPLTGEAKNIQYFGAGTRLSVL.